A few counts support the clone carrying this T cell receptor (beta chain). Its antigen is unidentified. The junction departs from germline at one end; a sequencing error may be responsible. The sample is drawn from a study of human T cells and chemical hapten exposure. Study findings and constraints: There was no change with DPC sensitization in TCRs above 1 in 1000 frequency.

The CDR3 runs 13 residues. Germline CDR1 reads KGHSH; CDR2 reads LQKENI. Attachment of unique molecular identifiers to individual cDNA molecules was performed in the library. Study processing details: Counting gave a median of around 90,000 TCRs per sample, with values ranging from about 20,000 to 750,000. TCRdb reanalysed the 5' RACE reads using MiXCR and keeps one entry per CDR3 protein. The V and J calls shown here were made by TCRdb, not taken from the authors' results. Among over 70,000 distinct CDR3 sequences, approximately 15% were seen once, and the ten largest hold nearly 7%. Total RNA was isolated from whole blood that had not been fractionated.

The TCR comes from a female donor in good health. V and J are TRBV18 and TRBJ1-2; D may be TRBD1 (5 bases). CDR3 protein: CASSADTKYGYTF. Written as DNA, the CDR3 is TGTGCCAGCTCAGCGGACACTAAGTATGGCTACACCTTC. The variable domain in full, with the rest retrieved from reference TRBV18 and TRBJ1-2, is NAGVMQNPRHLVRRRGQEARLRCSPMKGHSHVYWYRQLPEEGLKFMVYLQKENIIDESGMPKERFSAEFPKEGPSILRIQQVVRGDSAAYFCASSADTKYGYTFGSGTRLTVV.